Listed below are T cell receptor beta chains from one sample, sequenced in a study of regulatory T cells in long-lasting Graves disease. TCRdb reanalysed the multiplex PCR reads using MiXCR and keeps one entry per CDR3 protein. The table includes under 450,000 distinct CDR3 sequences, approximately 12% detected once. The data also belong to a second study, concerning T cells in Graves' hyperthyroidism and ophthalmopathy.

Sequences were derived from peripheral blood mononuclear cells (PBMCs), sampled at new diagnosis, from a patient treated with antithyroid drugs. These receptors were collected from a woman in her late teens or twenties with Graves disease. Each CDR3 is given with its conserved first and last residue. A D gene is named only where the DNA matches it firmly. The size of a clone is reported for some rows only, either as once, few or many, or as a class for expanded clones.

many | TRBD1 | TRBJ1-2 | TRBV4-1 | CASSQGRQGALGYTF | TGCGCCAGCAGCCAAGGCCGACAGGGGGCCCTTGGCTACACCTTC
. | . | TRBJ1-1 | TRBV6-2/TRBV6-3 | CASTKSPRTSRTEAFF | TGTGCCAGCACCAAGAGTCCTAGGACTTCGAGGACTGAAGCTTTCTTT
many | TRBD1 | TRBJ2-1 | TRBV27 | CASRWGSGGEFF | TGTGCCAGCAGATGGGGTTCAGGGGGTGAGTTCTTC
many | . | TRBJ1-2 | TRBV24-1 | CATSDPRESPNYGYTF | TGTGCCACCAGTGATCCAAGGGAGTCTCCCAACTATGGCTACACCTTC
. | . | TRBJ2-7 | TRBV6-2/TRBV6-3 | CASSYLVRAGSYGQYF | TGTGCCAGCAGTTACTTAGTACGTGCGGGATCCTACGGGCAGTACTTC
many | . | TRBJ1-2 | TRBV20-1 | CSADDRLYGYTF | TGCAGTGCAGACGACAGATTATATGGCTACACCTTC
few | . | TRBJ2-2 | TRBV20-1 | CSAPRGGAKELFF | TGCAGTGCGCCGCGCGGCGGGGCAAAGGAGCTGTTTTTT
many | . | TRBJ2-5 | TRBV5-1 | CASSFTLMETQYF | TGCGCCAGCAGCTTTACTTTGATGGAGACCCAGTACTTC
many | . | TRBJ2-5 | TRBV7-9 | CASSLGSSYQETQYF | TGTGCCAGCAGCTTAGGGTCCTCCTACCAAGAGACCCAGTACTTC
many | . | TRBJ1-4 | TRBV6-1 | CASVKGQINNEKLFF | TGTGCCAGCGTAAAAGGACAGATTAATAATGAAAAACTGTTTTTT
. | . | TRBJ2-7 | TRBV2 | CASSESRYEQYF | TGTGCCAGCAGTGAATCGAGGTACGAGCAGTACTTC
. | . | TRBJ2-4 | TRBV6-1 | CASSPGTQRAKNIQYF | TGTGCCAGCAGTCCCGGGACTCAAAGAGCCAAAAACATTCAGTACTTC
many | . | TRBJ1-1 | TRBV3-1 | CASSLQPLVGANTEAFF | TGTGCCAGCAGCCTTCAACCCCTTGTAGGGGCGAACACTGAAGCTTTCTTT
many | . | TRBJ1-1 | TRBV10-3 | CAISGYPVKHSWSTEAFF | TGTGCCATCAGTGGGTACCCCGTCAAACACAGTTGGAGCACTGAAGCTTTCTTT
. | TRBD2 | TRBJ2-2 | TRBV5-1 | CASSLVASGDKTGELFF | TGCGCCAGCAGCTTGGTGGCTAGCGGGGACAAAACCGGGGAGCTGTTTTTT
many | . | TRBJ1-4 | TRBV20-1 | CSARGEAEKLFF | TGCAGTGCTAGAGGGGAGGCTGAAAAACTGTTTTTT
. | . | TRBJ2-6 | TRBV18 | CASSSIGGPGANVLTF | TGTGCCAGCTCGAGTATCGGGGGGCCCGGGGCCAACGTCCTGACTTTC
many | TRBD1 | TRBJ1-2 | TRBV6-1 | CASTLNRDRVYGYTF | TGTGCCAGCACCCTGAACCGGGACAGGGTTTATGGCTACACCTTC
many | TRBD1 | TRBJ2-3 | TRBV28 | CASSWGYTGASDTQYF | TGTGCCAGCAGTTGGGGGTATACAGGGGCCTCAGATACGCAGTATTTT
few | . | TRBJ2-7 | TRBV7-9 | CASSPGSGDEQYF | TGTGCCAGCAGCCCGGGTTCGGGGGACGAGCAGTACTTC
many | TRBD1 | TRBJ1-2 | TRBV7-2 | CASSLNRGRYRSYGYTF | TGTGCCAGCAGCTTAAATAGGGGGCGCTATCGTTCCTATGGCTACACCTTC
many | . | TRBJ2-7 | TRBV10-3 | CAISYDLRLGEQYF | TGTGCCATCAGCTACGACCTAAGACTGGGCGAGCAGTACTTC
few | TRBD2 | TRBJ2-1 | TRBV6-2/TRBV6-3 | CASSPGTSGRAGEQFF | TGTGCCAGCAGCCCCGGGACTAGCGGGAGGGCCGGTGAGCAGTTCTTC
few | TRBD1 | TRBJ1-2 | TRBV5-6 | CASSPGEVEGATYGYTF | TGTGCCAGCAGCCCGGGGGAGGTAGAGGGGGCGACCTATGGCTACACCTTC
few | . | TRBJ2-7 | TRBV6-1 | CASSPGDGFSYEQYF | TGTGCCAGCAGTCCGGGGGATGGATTCTCCTACGAGCAGTACTTC
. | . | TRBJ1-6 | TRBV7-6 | CASSARDRNSPLHF | TGTGCCAGCAGCGCCAGGGACCGAAATTCACCCCTCCACTTT
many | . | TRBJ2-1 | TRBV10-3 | CAISAQNNEQFF | TGTGCCATCAGTGCACAGAACAATGAGCAGTTCTTC
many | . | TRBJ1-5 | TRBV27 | CASSPHGGTNQPQHF | TGTGCCAGCAGTCCCCACGGGGGGACGAATCAGCCCCAGCATTTT
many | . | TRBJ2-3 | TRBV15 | CATSRDRGGTDTQYF | TGTGCCACCAGCAGAGATCGTGGGGGCACAGATACGCAGTATTTT
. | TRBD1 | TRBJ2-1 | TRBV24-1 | CATSATWTGDVNEQFF | TGTGCCACCAGTGCCACCTGGACAGGGGATGTCAATGAGCAGTTCTTC
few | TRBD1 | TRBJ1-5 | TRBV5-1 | CASSLQGMSNQPQHF | TGCGCCAGCAGCCTACAGGGGATGAGCAATCAGCCCCAGCATTTT
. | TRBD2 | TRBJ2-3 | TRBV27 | CASSSRLAGGPTDTQYF | TGTGCCAGCAGTTCTAGACTAGCGGGGGGCCCGACAGATACGCAGTATTTT
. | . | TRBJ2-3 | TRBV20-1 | CSASDPISRYTDTQYF | TGCAGTGCTAGCGACCCTATATCGCGGTACACAGATACGCAGTATTTT
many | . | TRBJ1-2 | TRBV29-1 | CSVRVRGDNYGYTF | TGCAGCGTGAGGGTGAGAGGGGATAACTATGGCTACACCTTC
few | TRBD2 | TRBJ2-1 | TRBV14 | CASSRQLTSGSSGEQFF | TGTGCCAGCAGTCGCCAACTGACTAGCGGGAGTAGTGGTGAGCAGTTCTTC
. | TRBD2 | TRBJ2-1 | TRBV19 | CASSIMGGSSYNEQFF | TGTGCCAGTAGTATAATGGGGGGGAGCTCCTACAATGAGCAGTTCTTC
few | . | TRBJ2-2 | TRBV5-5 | CASSLTGHPSNTGELFF | TGTGCCAGCAGCTTGACAGGGCACCCCTCGAACACCGGGGAGCTGTTTTTT
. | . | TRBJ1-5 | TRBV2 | CASSEGRLNQPQHF | TGTGCCAGCAGTGAAGGACGGCTCAATCAGCCCCAGCATTTT
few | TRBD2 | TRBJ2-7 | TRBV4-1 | CASSQVGLRSQYF | TGCGCCAGCAGCCAAGTGGGACTACGGTCCCAGTACTTC
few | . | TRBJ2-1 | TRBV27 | CASSTGTPNEQFF | TGTGCCAGCAGCACCGGGACACCAAATGAGCAGTTCTTC
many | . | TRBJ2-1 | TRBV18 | CASSPRLHSYNEQFF | TGTGCCAGCTCACCAAGACTCCACTCCTACAATGAGCAGTTCTTC
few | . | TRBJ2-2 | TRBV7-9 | CASSHRGGGRVTGELFF | TGTGCCAGCAGCCATCGAGGAGGGGGCAGGGTCACCGGGGAGCTGTTTTTT
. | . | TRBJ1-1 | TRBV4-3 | CASSPRLILEAFF | TGCGCCAGCAGCCCGCGGCTCATCCTCGAAGCTTTCTTT
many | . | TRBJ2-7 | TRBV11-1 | CASSLAYGDYEQYF | TGTGCCAGCAGCTTAGCTTACGGGGACTACGAGCAGTACTTC
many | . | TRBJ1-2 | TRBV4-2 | CASSQVQGPYGYTF | TGTGCCAGCAGCCAAGTGCAGGGTCCCTATGGCTACACCTTC
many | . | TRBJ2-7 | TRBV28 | CASNPPTGIRSYEQYF | TGTGCCAGCAACCCTCCAACAGGGATTCGCTCCTACGAGCAGTACTTC
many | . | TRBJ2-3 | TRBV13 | CASSFEKQRVSDTQYF | TGTGCCAGCAGCTTCGAGAAGCAAAGGGTTTCAGATACGCAGTATTTT